A selection of T cell receptor beta chains follows, all from one sample in a study of spatial heterogeneity in lung cancer. TCRdb processed the 5' RACE reads anew with MiXCR; each CDR3 protein has one entry. The sample lists tens of thousands of distinct CDR3 sequences; 12% were seen once. The source was PBMCs, collected at surgery. Receptor source: a male donor with early-stage non-small cell lung cancer. CDR3s include the opening cysteine and the closing phenylalanine or tryptophan. The D gene is left open where the match is weak. For some rows the clone size is stated as once, few or many, or as a class when expanded; others skip it.

V: TRBV28; J: TRBJ2-7; length: 12; D: NA; size: NA; DNA: TGTGCCAGCAGTTCTCCCTTTGGGGAGCAGTACTTC; CDR3: CASSSPFGEQYF
V: TRBV12-3/TRBV12-4; J: TRBJ2-1; length: 15; D: TRBD2; size: NA; DNA: TGTGCCAGCAGTGCCCATGGATCTAGCGGGACGGAGCAGTTCTTC; CDR3: CASSAHGSSGTEQFF
V: TRBV4-3; J: TRBJ2-3; length: 15; D: NA; size: few; DNA: TGCGCCAGCAGCCAAGAGCAAGGGAGGTGGGATACGCAGTATTTT; CDR3: CASSQEQGRWDTQYF
V: TRBV3-1; J: TRBJ2-3; length: 14; D: NA; size: many; DNA: TGTGCCAGCAGCCCCGGGACTCACACAGATACGCAGTATTTT; CDR3: CASSPGTHTDTQYF
V: TRBV29-1; J: TRBJ2-7; length: 14; D: TRBD1; size: NA; DNA: TGCAGCGTTAAAAAAGGGACAGGGCGCCTCGGGCAGTACTTC; CDR3: CSVKKGTGRLGQYF
V: TRBV6-5; J: TRBJ2-7; length: 15; D: NA; size: NA; DNA: TGTGCCAGCAGGATGGACACAAGGGAGTCCTACGAGCAGTACTTC; CDR3: CASRMDTRESYEQYF
V: TRBV7-9; J: TRBJ2-3; length: 15; D: TRBD2; size: few; DNA: TGTGCCAGCAGCTCCTTCGCGGGGGGCACAGATACGCAGTATTTT; CDR3: CASSSFAGGTDTQYF
V: TRBV11-2; J: TRBJ2-7; length: 15; D: NA; size: NA; DNA: TGTGCCAGCAGCTTAGATTCCGGGGCGGCCTACGAGCAGTACTTC; CDR3: CASSLDSGAAYEQYF
V: TRBV7-2; J: TRBJ2-3; length: 17; D: TRBD2; size: few; DNA: TGTGCCAGCAGCTTATCTCTCCCGGGGGGGGGCACAGATACGCAGTATTTT; CDR3: CASSLSLPGGGTDTQYF
V: TRBV12-3/TRBV12-4; J: TRBJ2-2; length: 17; D: TRBD1; size: many; DNA: TGTGCCAGCAGACCAACCGGGACAGGAGTCGGTACCGGGGAGCTGTTTTTT; CDR3: CASRPTGTGVGTGELFF
V: TRBV5-4; J: TRBJ2-5; length: 15; D: TRBD1; size: once; DNA: TGTGCCAGCAGCCCGGGACAGTTGTACCAAGAGACCCAGTACTTC; CDR3: CASSPGQLYQETQYF
V: TRBV10-2; J: TRBJ2-6; length: 17; D: TRBD1; size: NA; DNA: TGCGCCGTCATGAAGGGGACAGGGCGTACAGGGGCCAACGTCCTGACTTTC; CDR3: CAVMKGTGRTGANVLTF
V: TRBV7-6; J: TRBJ1-5; length: 16; D: NA; size: NA; DNA: TGTGCCAGCAGCTTAGTGGGCAGGGGCGGCAATCAGCCCCAGCATTTT; CDR3: CASSLVGRGGNQPQHF
V: TRBV20-1; J: TRBJ2-7; length: 15; D: NA; size: NA; DNA: TGCAGTGCTAGGCCAGGGGGGTCAGGGATACACGAGCAGTACTTC; CDR3: CSARPGGSGIHEQYF
V: TRBV6-6; J: TRBJ1-4; length: 11; D: NA; size: few; DNA: TGTGCCAGCAGCTCGGTCGGGAAACTGTTTTTT; CDR3: CASSSVGKLFF
V: TRBV12-3/TRBV12-4; J: TRBJ2-1; length: 13; D: NA; size: NA; DNA: TGTGCCAGCAGTTTAGGTTATTACAATGAGCAGTTCTTC; CDR3: CASSLGYYNEQFF
V: TRBV5-4; J: TRBJ2-1; length: 15; D: TRBD2; size: few; DNA: TGTGCCAGCAGCCCTAGCGGGAGGGTAATAAATGAGCAGTTCTTC; CDR3: CASSPSGRVINEQFF
V: TRBV7-2; J: TRBJ1-5; length: 15; D: NA; size: few; DNA: TGTGCCAGCAGCTTAGCATCCCAGAACAATCAGCCCCAGCATTTT; CDR3: CASSLASQNNQPQHF
V: TRBV10-3; J: TRBJ2-2; length: 15; D: NA; size: few; DNA: TGTGCCATCAGTGGGGGGCTTGCAACCACCGGGGAGCTGTTTTTT; CDR3: CAISGGLATTGELFF
V: TRBV5-1; J: TRBJ1-6; length: 17; D: TRBD1; size: many; DNA: TGCGCCAGCAGCTTGGAGGGACAGGGGGCATCAAGTTCACCCCTCCACTTT; CDR3: CASSLEGQGASSSPLHF
V: TRBV7-2; J: TRBJ1-6; length: 14; D: NA; size: NA; DNA: TGTGCCAGCAGCTTGGGGACGTTTGGTTCACCCCTCCACTTT; CDR3: CASSLGTFGSPLHF
V: TRBV2; J: TRBJ2-5; length: 16; D: TRBD1; size: NA; DNA: TGTGCCAGCAGTTCTCCAGGGGGCGCCGGCCAAGAGACCCAGTACTTC; CDR3: CASSSPGGAGQETQYF
V: TRBV3-1; J: TRBJ2-5; length: 15; D: TRBD1; size: NA; DNA: TGTGCCAGCAGCCCCGACGGGACAGGGAAAGAGACCCAGTACTTC; CDR3: CASSPDGTGKETQYF
V: TRBV4-3; J: TRBJ2-7; length: 14; D: NA; size: NA; DNA: TGCGCCAGCAGCCAAGATTACACCGTCTACGAGCAGTACTTC; CDR3: CASSQDYTVYEQYF
V: TRBV5-1; J: TRBJ2-7; length: 12; D: NA; size: NA; DNA: TGCGCCAGCAGCCAGGAAGGCTACGAGCAGTACTTC; CDR3: CASSQEGYEQYF
V: TRBV7-2; J: TRBJ2-1; length: 15; D: TRBD2; size: NA; DNA: TGTGCCAGCAGCTTAGAGGCGACTAGCGTCAATGAGCAGTTCTTC; CDR3: CASSLEATSVNEQFF
V: TRBV19; J: TRBJ2-1; length: 16; D: NA; size: few; DNA: TGTGCCAGTAGTAAGGGACTTCTAGAATCGTACAATGAGCAGTTCTTC; CDR3: CASSKGLLESYNEQFF
V: TRBV10-3; J: TRBJ2-7; length: 15; D: TRBD1; size: many; DNA: TGTGCCATCAGTGGGCCGGGACAGAACAACTACGAGCAGTACTTC; CDR3: CAISGPGQNNYEQYF
V: TRBV5-1; J: TRBJ1-2; length: 15; D: TRBD1; size: NA; DNA: TGCGCCAGCAGCTTGGATGCGGGGACAGTAAATGGCTACACCTTC; CDR3: CASSLDAGTVNGYTF
V: TRBV18; J: TRBJ2-7; length: 14; D: TRBD1; size: few; DNA: TGTGCCAGCTCACCCGGACAGGGAGCCTACGAGCAGTACTTC; CDR3: CASSPGQGAYEQYF
V: TRBV7-2; J: TRBJ2-5; length: 13; D: NA; size: NA; DNA: TGTGCCAGCAGCCCCCGGGCTCAAGAGACCCAGTACTTC; CDR3: CASSPRAQETQYF
V: TRBV14; J: TRBJ2-3; length: 12; D: NA; size: few; DNA: TGTGCCAGCAGCCAAGTGGCAGATACGCAGTATTTT; CDR3: CASSQVADTQYF
V: TRBV7-2; J: TRBJ2-1; length: 14; D: NA; size: NA; DNA: TGTGCCAGCAGCTTAGCGGGAGTATGGAACGAGCAGTTCTTC; CDR3: CASSLAGVWNEQFF
V: TRBV7-2; J: TRBJ2-3; length: 14; D: NA; size: NA; DNA: TGTGCCAGCAGCTTAGGCGCGGGCGCAGATACGCAGTATTTT; CDR3: CASSLGAGADTQYF
V: TRBV12-3/TRBV12-4; J: TRBJ2-1; length: 16; D: TRBD2; size: few; DNA: TGTGCCAGCAGTCCCTCGGGCGGGAGGGCCTACAATGAGCAGTTCTTC; CDR3: CASSPSGGRAYNEQFF
V: TRBV5-1; J: TRBJ2-3; length: 14; D: NA; size: many; DNA: TGCGCCAGCAGCTTGGAGCGGGGCACAGATACGCAGTATTTT; CDR3: CASSLERGTDTQYF
V: TRBV20-1; J: TRBJ1-1; length: 12; D: NA; size: NA; DNA: TGCAGTGCGCCCGCACCGAACACTGAAGCTTTCTTT; CDR3: CSAPAPNTEAFF
V: TRBV28; J: TRBJ2-7; length: 14; D: NA; size: few; DNA: TGTGCCAGCACAGTTTCCGGCACCGCATACGAGCAGTACTTC; CDR3: CASTVSGTAYEQYF
V: TRBV30; J: TRBJ1-5; length: 14; D: TRBD1; size: NA; DNA: TGTGCCTGGAGGGGACAGGGGTTCAATCAGCCCCAGCATTTT; CDR3: CAWRGQGFNQPQHF
V: TRBV5-5; J: TRBJ2-1; length: 15; D: TRBD1; size: NA; DNA: TGTGCCAGCAGCTTGGGACAGGGGGCGCAGTATGAGCAGTTCTTC; CDR3: CASSLGQGAQYEQFF